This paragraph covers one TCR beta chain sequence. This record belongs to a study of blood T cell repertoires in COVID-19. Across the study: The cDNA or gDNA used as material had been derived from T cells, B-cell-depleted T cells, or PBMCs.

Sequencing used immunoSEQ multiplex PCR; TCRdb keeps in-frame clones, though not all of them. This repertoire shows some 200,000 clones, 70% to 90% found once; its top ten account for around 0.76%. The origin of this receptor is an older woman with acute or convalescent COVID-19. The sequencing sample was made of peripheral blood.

This chain's CDR3 is CASSLPGGVGETQYF. The CDR3 DNA is TGTGCCAGCAGCTTACCGGGCGGGGTCGGAGAGACCCAGTACTTC. The gene calls are TRBV7-9 and TRBJ2-5, with D tentatively TRBD2 (6 bases). Germline loops: CDR1 SEHNR, CDR2 FQNEAQ (reference sequence). V lost 2 bases, J lost 4 bases, and 14 bases lay in between. The CDR3 contains 15 residues.